What follows is one T cell receptor beta chain and its context. The length of the CDR3 is 13 residues. Germline lookup yields CDR1 SGHRS and CDR2 YFSETQ. V was cut by 0 bases and J by 7 bases, with 10 bases left in between. The data were taken from a study of OX40 agonist ivuxolimab in advanced cancers. Across the study: Ivuxolimab is an agonistic anti-OX40 (CD134) antibody, and patients were treated with it.

Here immunoSEQ multiplex PCR was the method, and the copy in TCRdb shows in-frame clones only, minus some. The sample lists 70,000 to 90,000 clones; approximately 88% were seen once. Exclusion of a patient followed from autoimmune disease history or systemic immunosuppression. Sampling of blood occurred at baseline, cycle 4 day 1, and cycle 7 day 1. The gene calls are TRBV5-1 and TRBJ1-2; D is unresolved. This TCR was sampled from an adult with an advanced solid tumor such as melanoma, head and neck, liver or kidney cancer. The sequencing used CD4+ or CD8+ T cells sorted from blood, collected in a trial of the OX40 agonist ivuxolimab. The CDR3 region has the DNA TGCGCCAGCAGCTTGGACATTTACGGTGGCTACACCTTC. Translated, it gives CASSLDIYGGYTF.